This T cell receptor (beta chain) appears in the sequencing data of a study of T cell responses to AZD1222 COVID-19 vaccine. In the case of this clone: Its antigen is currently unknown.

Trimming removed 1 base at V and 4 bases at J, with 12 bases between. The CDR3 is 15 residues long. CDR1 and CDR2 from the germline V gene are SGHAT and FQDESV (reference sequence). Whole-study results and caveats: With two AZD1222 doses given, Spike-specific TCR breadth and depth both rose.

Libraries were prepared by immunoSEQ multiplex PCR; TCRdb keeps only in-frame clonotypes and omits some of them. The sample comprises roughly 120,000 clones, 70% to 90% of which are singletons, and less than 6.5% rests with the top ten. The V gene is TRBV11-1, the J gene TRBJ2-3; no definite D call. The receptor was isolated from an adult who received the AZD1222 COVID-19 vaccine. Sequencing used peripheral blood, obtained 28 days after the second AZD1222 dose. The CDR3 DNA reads TGTGCCAGCAGCTTAGGGGCCCGAGGCGCAGATACGCAGTATTTT. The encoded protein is CASSLGARGADTQYF.